This record concerns one T cell receptor beta chain sequence. The data belong to a study of blood T cell repertoires in COVID-19. Patients of the Seattle cohort, enrolled during active infection, were followed longitudinally. Germline CDR1 LGHNA, CDR2 YSLEER. The CDR3 is 13 amino acids. The junction had 2 bases not matched to a gene; V was cut back by 4 bases and J by 6 bases. Sequencing was performed with immunoSEQ multiplex PCR; in TCRdb, only in-frame clones are kept and a portion is missing. The sample holds approximately 78,000 clones, 80% to 95% seen once. The sequence derives from a man aged 50-60 years with COVID-19, enrolled during active disease. The gene calls are TRBV4-3 and TRBJ2-7; the match to TRBD2 covers 11 bases. Sequencing used peripheral blood. The CDR3 loop is CASSLLAGGEQYF. DNA for the CDR3: TGCGCCAGCAGCCTCCTAGCGGGGGGCGAGCAGTACTTC.